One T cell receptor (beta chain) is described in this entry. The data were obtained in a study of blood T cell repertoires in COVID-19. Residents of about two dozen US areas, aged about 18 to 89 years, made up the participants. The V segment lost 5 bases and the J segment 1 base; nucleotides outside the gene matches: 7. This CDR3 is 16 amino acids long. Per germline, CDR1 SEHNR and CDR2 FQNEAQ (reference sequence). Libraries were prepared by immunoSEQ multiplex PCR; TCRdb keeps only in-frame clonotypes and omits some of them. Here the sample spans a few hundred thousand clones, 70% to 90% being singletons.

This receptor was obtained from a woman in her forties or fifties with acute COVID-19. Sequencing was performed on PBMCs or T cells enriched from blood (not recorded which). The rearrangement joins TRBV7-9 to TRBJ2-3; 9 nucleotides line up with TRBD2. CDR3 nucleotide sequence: TGTGCCAGCAGCCCGGTAGCGGGGGCTCGCACAGATACGCAGTATTTT. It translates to CASSPVAGARTDTQYF.